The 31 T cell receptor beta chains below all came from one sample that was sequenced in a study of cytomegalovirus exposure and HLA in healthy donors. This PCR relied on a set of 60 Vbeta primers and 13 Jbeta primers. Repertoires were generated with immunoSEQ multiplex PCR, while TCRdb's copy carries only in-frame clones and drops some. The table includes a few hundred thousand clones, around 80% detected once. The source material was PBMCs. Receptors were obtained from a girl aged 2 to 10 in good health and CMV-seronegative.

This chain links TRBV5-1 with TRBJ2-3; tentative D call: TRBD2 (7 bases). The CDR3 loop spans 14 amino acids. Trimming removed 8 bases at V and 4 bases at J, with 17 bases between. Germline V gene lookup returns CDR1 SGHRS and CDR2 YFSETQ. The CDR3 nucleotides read TGCGCCAGTTCAGCGGGAAGGGGGTCAGATACGCAGTATTTT. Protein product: CASSAGRGSDTQYF.

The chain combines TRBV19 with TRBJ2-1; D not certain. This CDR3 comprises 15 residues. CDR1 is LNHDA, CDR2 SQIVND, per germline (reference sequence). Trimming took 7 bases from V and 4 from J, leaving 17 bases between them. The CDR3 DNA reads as TGTGCCAGTACCCCGCGGCGGCTTTTTTACAATGAGCAGTTCTTC. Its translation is CASTPRRLFYNEQFF.

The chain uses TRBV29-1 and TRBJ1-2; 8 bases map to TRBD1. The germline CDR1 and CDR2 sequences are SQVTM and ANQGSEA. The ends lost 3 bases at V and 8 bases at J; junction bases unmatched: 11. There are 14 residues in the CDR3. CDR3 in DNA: TGCAGCGTTGACAAGGTTGGACAGGGTCGGGGCTACACCTTC. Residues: CSVDKVGQGRGYTF.

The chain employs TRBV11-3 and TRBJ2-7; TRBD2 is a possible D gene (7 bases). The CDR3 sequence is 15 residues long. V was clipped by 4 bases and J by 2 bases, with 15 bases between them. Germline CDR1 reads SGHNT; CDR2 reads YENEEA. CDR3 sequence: CASSWKGGGTYEQYF. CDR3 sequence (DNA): TGTGCCAGCAGCTGGAAAGGGGGGGGCACCTACGAGCAGTACTTC.

CDR3 DNA sequence: TGTGCCAGCAGCTACTATACAGGGCTGAACACCGGGGAGCTGTTTTTT. As protein: CASSYYTGLNTGELFF. V usage is TRBV5-6 and J usage is TRBJ2-2; tentative D call: TRBD1 (6 bases). Germline CDR1 SGHDT, CDR2 YYEEEE. The CDR3 has 16 residues. Trimming removed 3 bases at V and 1 base at J, with 13 bases between.

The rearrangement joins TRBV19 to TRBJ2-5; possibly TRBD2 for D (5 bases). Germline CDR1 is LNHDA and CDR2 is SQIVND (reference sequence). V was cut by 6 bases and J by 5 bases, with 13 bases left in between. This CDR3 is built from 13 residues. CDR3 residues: CASSLASGETQYF. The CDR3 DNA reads TGTGCCAGTAGCCTGGCGTCGGGGGAGACCCAGTACTTC.

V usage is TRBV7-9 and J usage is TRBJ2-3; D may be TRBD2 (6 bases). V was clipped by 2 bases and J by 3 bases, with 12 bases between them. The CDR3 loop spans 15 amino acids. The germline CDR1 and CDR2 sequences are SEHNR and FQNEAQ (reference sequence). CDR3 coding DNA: TGTGCCAGCAGCTTAATGGCGGGATTAACAGATACGCAGTATTTT. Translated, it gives CASSLMAGLTDTQYF.

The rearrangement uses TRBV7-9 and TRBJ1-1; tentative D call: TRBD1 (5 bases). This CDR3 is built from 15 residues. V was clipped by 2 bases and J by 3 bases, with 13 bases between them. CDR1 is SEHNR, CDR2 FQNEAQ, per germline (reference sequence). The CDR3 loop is CASSLMGQGDTEAFF. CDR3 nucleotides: TGTGCCAGCAGCTTAATGGGGCAGGGTGACACTGAAGCTTTCTTT. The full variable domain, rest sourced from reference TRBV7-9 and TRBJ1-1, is DTGVSQNPRHKITKRGQNVTFRCDPISEHNRLYWYRQTLGQGPEFLTYFQNEAQLEKSRLLSDRFSAERPKGSFSTLEIQRTEQGDSAMYLCASSLMGQGDTEAFFGQGTRLTVV.

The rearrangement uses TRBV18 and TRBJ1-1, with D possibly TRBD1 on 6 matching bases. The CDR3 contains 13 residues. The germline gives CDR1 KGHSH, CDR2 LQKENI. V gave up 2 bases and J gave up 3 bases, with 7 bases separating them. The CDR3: CASSPNRDTEAFF. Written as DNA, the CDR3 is TGTGCCAGCTCACCAAACAGGGACACTGAAGCTTTCTTT.

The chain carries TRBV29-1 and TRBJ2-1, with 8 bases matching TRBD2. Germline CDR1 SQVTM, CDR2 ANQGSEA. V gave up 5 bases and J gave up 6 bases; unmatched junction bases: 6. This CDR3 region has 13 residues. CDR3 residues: CSVRPGGANEQFF. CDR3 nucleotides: TGCAGCGTTCGGCCGGGAGGGGCCAATGAGCAGTTCTTC.

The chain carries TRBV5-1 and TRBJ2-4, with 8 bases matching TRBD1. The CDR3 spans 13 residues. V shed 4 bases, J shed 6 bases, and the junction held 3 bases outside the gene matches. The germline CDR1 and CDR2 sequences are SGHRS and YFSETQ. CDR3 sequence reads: CASSLGQGNIQYF. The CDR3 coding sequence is TGCGCCAGCAGCCTCGGACAGGGAAACATTCAGTACTTC.

In DNA, the CDR3 is TGTGCCTGGACCCTCGGACTAGCGGGAAAAGATACGCAGTATTTT. It translates to CAWTLGLAGKDTQYF. V gene TRBV30 combines with J gene TRBJ2-3; TRBD2 matches at 12 bases. The germline V gene has CDR1 GTSNPN and CDR2 SVGIG (reference sequence). CDR3 length: 15 amino acids. With V trimmed by 4 bases and J by 5 bases, 7 bases remained unmatched.

CDR3 in amino acids: CASSLGDRAVTEAFF. CDR3 coding DNA: TGTGCCAGCAGCTTAGGGGACAGGGCGGTAACTGAAGCTTTCTTT. The chain employs TRBV7-9 and TRBJ1-1; TRBD1 matches at 9 bases. Looked up from germline, CDR1 is SEHNR and CDR2 is FQNEAQ (reference sequence). The CDR3 is 15 residues long. After removal of 1 base from V and 5 bases from J, the junction contained 5 bases not matched to a gene.

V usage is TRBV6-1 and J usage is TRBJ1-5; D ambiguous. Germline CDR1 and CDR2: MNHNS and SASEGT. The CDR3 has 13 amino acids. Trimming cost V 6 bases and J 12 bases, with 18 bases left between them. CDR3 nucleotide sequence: TGTGCCAGCAGCCAACCGAGCAGGTTTGTCCAGCATTTT. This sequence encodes CASSQPSRFVQHF.

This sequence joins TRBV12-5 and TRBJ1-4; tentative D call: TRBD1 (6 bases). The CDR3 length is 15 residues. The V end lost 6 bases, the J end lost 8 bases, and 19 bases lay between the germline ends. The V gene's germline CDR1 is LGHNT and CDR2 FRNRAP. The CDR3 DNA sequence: TGTGCTAGTGGCGGAATTACAGGGCTAAGAGAAAAACTGTTTTTT. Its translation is CASGGITGLREKLFF.

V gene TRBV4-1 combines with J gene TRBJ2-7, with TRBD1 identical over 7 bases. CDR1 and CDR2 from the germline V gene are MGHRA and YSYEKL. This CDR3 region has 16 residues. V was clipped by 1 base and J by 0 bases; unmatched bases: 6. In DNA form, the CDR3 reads TGCGCCAGCAGCCAAGTACTGGGACAGAGCTCCTACGAGCAGTACTTC. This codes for CASSQVLGQSSYEQYF.

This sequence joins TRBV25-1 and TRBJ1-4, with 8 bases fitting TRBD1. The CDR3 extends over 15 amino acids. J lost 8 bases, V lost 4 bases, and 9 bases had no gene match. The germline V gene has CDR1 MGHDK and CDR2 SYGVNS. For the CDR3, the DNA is TGTGCCAGCAGTGCTCGGACAGGGCGGGAAGAAAAACTGTTTTTT. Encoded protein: CASSARTGREEKLFF.

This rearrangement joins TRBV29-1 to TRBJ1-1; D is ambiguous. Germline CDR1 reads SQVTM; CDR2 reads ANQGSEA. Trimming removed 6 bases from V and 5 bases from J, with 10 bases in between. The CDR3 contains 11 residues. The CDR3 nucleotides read TGCAGCGTAGGCCTAGAAACTGAAGCTTTCTTT. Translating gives CSVGLETEAFF.

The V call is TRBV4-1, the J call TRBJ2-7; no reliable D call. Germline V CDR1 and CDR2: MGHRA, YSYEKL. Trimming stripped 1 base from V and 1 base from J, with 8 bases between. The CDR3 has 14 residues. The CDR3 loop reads CASSQAPGSYEQYF. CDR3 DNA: TGCGCCAGCAGCCAAGCGCCAGGATCCTACGAGCAGTACTTC.

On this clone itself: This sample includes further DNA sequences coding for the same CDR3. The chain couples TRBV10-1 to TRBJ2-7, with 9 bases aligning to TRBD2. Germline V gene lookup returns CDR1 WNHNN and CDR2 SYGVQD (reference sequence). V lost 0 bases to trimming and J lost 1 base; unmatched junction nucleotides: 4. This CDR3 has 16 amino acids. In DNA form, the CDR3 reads TGCGCCAGCAGTGAGTCGACGACTAGCGGATCCTACGAGCAGTACTTC. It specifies CASSESTTSGSYEQYF.

Written as DNA, the CDR3 is TGTGCCAGCAGCTTATTGGTAGCGTCCGGGGAGCTGTTTTTT. This gives the protein CASSLLVASGELFF. The V gene is TRBV7-6, the J gene TRBJ2-2; the D gene is possibly TRBD2 (5 bases). Germline V gene sequence: CDR1 SGHVS, CDR2 FNYEAQ. Trimming removed 2 bases from V and 6 bases from J, with 10 bases in between. The CDR3 extends over 14 amino acids.

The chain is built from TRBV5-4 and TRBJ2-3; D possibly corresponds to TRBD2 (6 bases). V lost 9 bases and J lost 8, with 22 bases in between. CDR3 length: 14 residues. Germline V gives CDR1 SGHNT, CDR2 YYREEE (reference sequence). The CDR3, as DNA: TGTGCCACGCGGTGGAGGGCCGGGGATCCTACGCAGTATTTT. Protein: CATRWRAGDPTQYF. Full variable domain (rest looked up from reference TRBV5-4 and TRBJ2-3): ETGVTQSPTHLIKTRGQQVTLRCSSQSGHNTVSWYQQALGQGPQFIFQYYREEENGRGNFPPRFSGLQFPNYSSELNVNALELDDSALYLCATRWRAGDPTQYFGPGTRLTVL.

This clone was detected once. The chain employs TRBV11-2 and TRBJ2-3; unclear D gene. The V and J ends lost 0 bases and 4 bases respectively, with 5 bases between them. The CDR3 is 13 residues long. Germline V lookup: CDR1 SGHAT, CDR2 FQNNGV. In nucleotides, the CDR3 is TGTGCCAGCAGCTTAGAAGCCCCAGATACGCAGTATTTT. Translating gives CASSLEAPDTQYF.

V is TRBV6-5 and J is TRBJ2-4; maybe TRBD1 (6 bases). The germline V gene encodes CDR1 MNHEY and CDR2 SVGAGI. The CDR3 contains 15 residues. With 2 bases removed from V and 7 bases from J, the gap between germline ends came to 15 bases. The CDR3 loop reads CASSYGQGRGNIQYF. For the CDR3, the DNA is TGTGCCAGCAGTTACGGGCAGGGAAGGGGGAACATTCAGTACTTC.

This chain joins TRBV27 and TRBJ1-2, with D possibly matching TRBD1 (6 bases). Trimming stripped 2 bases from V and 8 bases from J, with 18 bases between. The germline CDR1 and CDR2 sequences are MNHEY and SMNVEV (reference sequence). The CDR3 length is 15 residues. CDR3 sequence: CASSLQGSVLDGYTF. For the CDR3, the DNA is TGTGCCAGCAGTTTACAGGGGAGTGTCCTCGACGGCTACACCTTC.

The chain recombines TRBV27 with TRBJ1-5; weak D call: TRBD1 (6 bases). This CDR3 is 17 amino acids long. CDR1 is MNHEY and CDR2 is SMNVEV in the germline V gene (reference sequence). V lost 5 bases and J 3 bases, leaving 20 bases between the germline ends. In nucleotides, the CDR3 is TGTGCCAGCAGTCCTTCGGGGGGGGCGGGTTACAATCAGCCCCAGCATTTT. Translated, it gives CASSPSGGAGYNQPQHF.

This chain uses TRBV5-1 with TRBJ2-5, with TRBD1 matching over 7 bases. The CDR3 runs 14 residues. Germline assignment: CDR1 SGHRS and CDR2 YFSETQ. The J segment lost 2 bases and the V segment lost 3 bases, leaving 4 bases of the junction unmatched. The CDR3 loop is CASSSQGRQETQYF. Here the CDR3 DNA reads TGCGCCAGCAGCTCACAGGGGCGACAAGAGACCCAGTACTTC.

The CDR3 protein is CARTGEVDGYTF. CDR3 DNA sequence: TGTGCCAGAACAGGGGAGGTCGATGGCTACACCTTC. The chain employs TRBV19 and TRBJ1-2; 7 positions match TRBD1. Germline CDR1 and CDR2: LNHDA and SQIVND (reference sequence). V shed 9 bases, J shed 6 bases, and the junction held 7 bases outside the gene matches. The CDR3 totals 12 residues.

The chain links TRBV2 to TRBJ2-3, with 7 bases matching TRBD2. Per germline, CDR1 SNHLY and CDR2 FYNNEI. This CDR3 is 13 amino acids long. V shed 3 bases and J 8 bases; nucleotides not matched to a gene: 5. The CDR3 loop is CASSDRTSVTQYF. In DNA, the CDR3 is TGTGCCAGCAGTGATAGGACTAGTGTTACGCAGTATTTT.

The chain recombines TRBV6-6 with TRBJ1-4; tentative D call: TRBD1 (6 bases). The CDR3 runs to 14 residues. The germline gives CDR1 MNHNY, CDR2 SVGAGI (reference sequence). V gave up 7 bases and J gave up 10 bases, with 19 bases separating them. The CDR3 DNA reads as TGTGCCAGCACCCCCTTGGGGGGGCAGGGAAAACTGTTTTTT. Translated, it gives CASTPLGGQGKLFF.

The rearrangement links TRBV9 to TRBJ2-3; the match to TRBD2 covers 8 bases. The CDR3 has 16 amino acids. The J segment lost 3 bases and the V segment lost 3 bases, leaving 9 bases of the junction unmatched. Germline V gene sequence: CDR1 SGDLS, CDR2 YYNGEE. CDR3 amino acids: CASSGDSGIITDTQYF. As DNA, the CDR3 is TGTGCCAGCAGCGGGGATAGCGGGATAATAACAGATACGCAGTATTTT.